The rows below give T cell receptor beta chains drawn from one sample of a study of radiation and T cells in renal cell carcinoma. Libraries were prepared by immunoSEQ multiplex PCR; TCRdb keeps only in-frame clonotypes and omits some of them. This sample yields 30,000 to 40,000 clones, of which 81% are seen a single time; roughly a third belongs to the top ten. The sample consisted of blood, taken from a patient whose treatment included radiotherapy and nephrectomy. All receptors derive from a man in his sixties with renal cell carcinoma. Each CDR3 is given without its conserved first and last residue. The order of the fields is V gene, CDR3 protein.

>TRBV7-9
ASSIRDLGELF
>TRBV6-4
ASQKETGYNEQF
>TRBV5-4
ASSLRLAGGNEQF
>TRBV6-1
ASSEFPAEYTDTQY
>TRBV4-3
ASSQGRSLRESYEQF
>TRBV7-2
ASNLGGGETQY
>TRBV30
AWSVGPNTEAF
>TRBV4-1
ASSQVGDRGLETQY
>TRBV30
AWSISGGEQF
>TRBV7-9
ASSSSRDGTYTGELF
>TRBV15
ATSLKVRPSTDTQY
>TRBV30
ACLGQPYGYT
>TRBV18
ASSPERHLGNTEAF
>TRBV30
AYGTGTYEQY
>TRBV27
ASSLRQGRQFGQPQH
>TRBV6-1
ASSVAGGKYEQY
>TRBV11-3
ASSPAGRADGEQF
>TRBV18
ASSPSLTDTQY
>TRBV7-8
ASSLREGYNEKLF
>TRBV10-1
ASSEGLAGEY
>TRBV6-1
ASSEGQGAHNEQF
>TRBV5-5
ASSLAEAGTEAF
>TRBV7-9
ASSLAIGAKNIQY
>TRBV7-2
ASSLEAGVHEQY
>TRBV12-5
ASGLASGTSGRARDNEQF
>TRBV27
ASSGLAGVEQF
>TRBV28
ASSLSTEAF
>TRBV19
ASSIVQGNTEAF
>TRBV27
ASSSTRALSNQPQH
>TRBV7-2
ASSLVIVEGQETQY
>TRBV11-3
ASSQAGVMAGELF
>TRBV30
ATELGWNTEAF
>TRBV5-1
ASSSLAGKQETQY
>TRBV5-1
ASSFTGSGGYT
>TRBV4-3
ASSQDVQGALGGYT
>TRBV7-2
ASSLAGGPYEQY
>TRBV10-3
AISEGAWTDNSPLH
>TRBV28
ASSSASGRHNEQF
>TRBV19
ASSEGAGQPQH
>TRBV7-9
ASSLYADLSDEQF